This T cell receptor (beta chain) was obtained from a study of circulating CD8 cells and anti-PD-1 response in melanoma (dated by TCRdb to about 2020). Looking at the study overall: Patients received nivolumab intravenously at 3 mg/kg every 2 weeks. The melanoma cohort included approximately 13 patients, of whom seven received anti-PD-1 as first-line therapy and six had previously received targeted therapy or immunotherapy. Responders were defined as patients showing complete or partial responses, and non-responders as patients showing stable or progressive disease (RECIST v1.1). A total of 11 melanoma patients were included in the TCR repertoire analysis, 4 of them responders and 7 non-responders. On on-treatment samples, PD-1 was detected using a biotinylated anti-human IgG4 antibody.

Using a BD FACSAria II cell sorter, four subsets defined by PD-1 and/or TIGIT were sorted out of live CD3+CD8+TCRalphabeta+ cells. To characterize how relevant each subset is to anti-PD-1 therapy response, circulating CD8 T cells were sorted into four subsets based on PD-1 and TIGIT expression. For each sorted CD8 T-cell subset, both the TCR alpha and TCR beta chains were sequenced. Peripheral blood was collected before the first anti-PD-1 injection, after two injections and after four injections. Ficoll gradient centrifugation was used to isolate PBMCs right away. Until use, PBMCs were cryopreserved in liquid nitrogen in RPMI containing roughly 21% FCS and about 10% DMSO. Thawed PBMCs were stained with a viability dye and antibodies against CD3, CD8alpha, TCRalphabeta, PD-1 and TIGIT. Total RNA was extracted with the RNeasy Kit, and a RIN above 7 was reached by every sample. The CDR3 goes from the cysteine to the phenylalanine over 15 residues. The sequence is cut down to CDR3 DNA, 45 bases in frame from base 1. The CDR1 and CDR2 encoded by the germline V gene are MDHEN and SYDVKM. Germline trimming amounts to 5 bases on V and 1 base on J, with 3 as the count of junction bases outside the gene matches.

Sequencing was carried out with a NextSeq 500. TCR libraries were prepared from approximately 15 ng of total RNA with the QIAseq Immune Repertoire RNA Library Kit, Human TCR Panel. The TCR libraries were sequenced on an Illumina NextSeq using a Mid Output V2 kit and asymmetric 261x41 paired-end reads. Each TCR library was diluted to about 3.8 nM, after which the TCR libraries were pooled, denatured and loaded at 0.95 to 1 pM. As for the original processing: TCR FASTQ files were processed in the QIAGEN GeneGlobe Data Analysis Center, and downstream analysis was performed in R 3.5.2. Clonality was computed as one minus Shannon entropy normalized by the log of the number of unique productive sequences. For each subset, Fisher exact tests at 5% FDR were used to find TRA or TRB clonotypes whose abundance differed between baseline and M1. Clonotypes with differential abundance were put into four groups: emerging, expanding, contracting or non-expanding/contracting. Morisita's overlap index was used to measure how much repertoires overlapped between patients. Using fastp at Q25 and MiXCR, TCRdb reprocessed the public reads and kept productive beta chains. Rows merge per CDR3 protein into single entries with the most common DNA and genes. The V and J calls were determined by TCRdb, not by the authors. The sample table holds 600 to 950 distinct CDR3 sequences, of which about 12% were seen once. Together, the top ten hold around 67% of the sample.

This clonotype was recorded a few times. What antigen it recognizes has not been identified. It has no much larger one-base neighbor in the sample; base qualities were not kept. Summary of the overall study and its limitations: Since no tumor material could be accessed, the researchers instead assessed tumor reactivity using peptide assays on expanded sorted subsets. The DNEG repertoire was the most diverse; PD-1 and DPOS showed similar, higher clonality, and TIGIT repertoires were the least diverse. The cohort mixed treatment-naive and previously treated patients, which the authors noted could influence results. Because material was limited, most experiments were generally run without replicates. Repertoires were found to be largely private between subsets, with under 7.5% of TRB clonotypes shared at M1, and the highest sharing was observed between DPOS and TIGIT. Only baseline and M1 samples from a small cohort with few responders were used in the published TCR repertoire comparisons.

The input for sequencing was CD8+ T cells from PBMCs, taken at baseline or after one month of anti-PD-1 therapy (not recorded which). The sequence joins TRBV28 to TRBJ2-3, and TRBD2 aligns with 10 junction nucleotides. The sequence was obtained from a human donor with melanoma. This receptor carries the CDR3 CASSLLAGGTDTQYF. The sequence in DNA is TGTGCCAGCAGTCTGCTAGCGGGGGGCACAGATACGCAGTATTTT.